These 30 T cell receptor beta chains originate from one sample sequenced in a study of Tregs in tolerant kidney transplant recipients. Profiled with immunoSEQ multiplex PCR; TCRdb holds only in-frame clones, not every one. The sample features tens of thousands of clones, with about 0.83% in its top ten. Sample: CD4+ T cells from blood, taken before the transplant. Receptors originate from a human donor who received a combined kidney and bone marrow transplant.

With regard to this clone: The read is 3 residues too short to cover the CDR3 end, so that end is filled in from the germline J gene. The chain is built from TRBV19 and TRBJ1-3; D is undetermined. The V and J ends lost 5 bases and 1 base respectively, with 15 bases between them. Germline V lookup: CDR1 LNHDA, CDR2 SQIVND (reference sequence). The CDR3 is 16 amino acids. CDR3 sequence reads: CASSSGSKPSGNTIYF. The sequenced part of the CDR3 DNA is TGTGCCAGTAGTTCGGGGAGTAAGCCTTCTGGAAACACC.

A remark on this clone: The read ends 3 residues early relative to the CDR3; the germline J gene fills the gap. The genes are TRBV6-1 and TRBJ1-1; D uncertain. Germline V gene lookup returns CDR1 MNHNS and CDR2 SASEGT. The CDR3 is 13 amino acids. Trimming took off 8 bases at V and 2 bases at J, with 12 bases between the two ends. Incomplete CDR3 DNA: TGTGCCAGCCGTGCCTCTAGAAACACTGAA. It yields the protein CASRASRNTE. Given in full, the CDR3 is CASRASRNTEAFF.

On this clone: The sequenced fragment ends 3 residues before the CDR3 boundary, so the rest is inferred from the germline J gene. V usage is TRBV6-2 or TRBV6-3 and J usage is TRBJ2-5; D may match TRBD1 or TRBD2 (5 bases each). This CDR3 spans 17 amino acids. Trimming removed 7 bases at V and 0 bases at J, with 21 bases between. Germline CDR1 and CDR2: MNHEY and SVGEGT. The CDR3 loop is CASKPRGLPSYQETQYF. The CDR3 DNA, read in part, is TGTGCCAGCAAACCGAGGGGCCTACCCTCGTACCAAGAGACC.

The CDR3 sequence: CASSFGGAGLTGELFF. The part of the CDR3 DNA that was read is TGCGCCAGCAGCTTCGGGGGAGCCGGACTCACCGGGGAG. The chain recombines TRBV5-1 with TRBJ2-2, with a possible D match to TRBD2 (6 bases). From the germline J gene comes the end of the CDR3, since the read stops 3 residues before it. The germline V gene encodes CDR1 SGHRS and CDR2 YFSETQ. This CDR3 region has 16 residues. V lost 2 bases to trimming and J lost 4 bases, with 15 bases between them.

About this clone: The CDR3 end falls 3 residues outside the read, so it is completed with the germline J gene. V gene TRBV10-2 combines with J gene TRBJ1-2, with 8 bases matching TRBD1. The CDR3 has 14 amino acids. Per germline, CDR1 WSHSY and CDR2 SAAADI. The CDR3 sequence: CASSAPTGGIDYTF. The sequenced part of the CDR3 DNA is TGCGCCAGCAGTGCCCCAACAGGGGGAATAGAC.

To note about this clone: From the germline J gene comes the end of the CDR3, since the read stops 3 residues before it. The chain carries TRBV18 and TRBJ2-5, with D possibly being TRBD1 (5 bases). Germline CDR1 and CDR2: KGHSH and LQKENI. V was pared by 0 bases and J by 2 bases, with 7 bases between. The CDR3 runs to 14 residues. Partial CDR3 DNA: TGTGCCAGCTCACCACCGGACAAGCAAGAGACC. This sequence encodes CASSPPDKQET. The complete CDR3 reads CASSPPDKQETQYF.

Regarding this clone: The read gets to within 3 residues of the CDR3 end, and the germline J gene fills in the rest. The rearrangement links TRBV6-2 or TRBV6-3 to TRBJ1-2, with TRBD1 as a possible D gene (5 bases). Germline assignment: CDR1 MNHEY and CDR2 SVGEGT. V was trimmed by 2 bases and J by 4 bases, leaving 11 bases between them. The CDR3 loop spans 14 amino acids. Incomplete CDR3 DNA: TGTGCCAGCAGTTACCTGTCAGGGTCCTATGGC. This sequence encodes CASSYLSGSYG. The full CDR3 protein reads CASSYLSGSYGYTF.

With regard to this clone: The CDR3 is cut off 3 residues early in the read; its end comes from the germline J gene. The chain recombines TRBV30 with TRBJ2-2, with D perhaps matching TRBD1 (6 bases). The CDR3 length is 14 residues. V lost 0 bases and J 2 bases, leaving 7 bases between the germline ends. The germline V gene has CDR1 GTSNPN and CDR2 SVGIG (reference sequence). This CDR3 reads CAWSVGTNTGELFF. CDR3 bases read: TGTGCCTGGAGTGTTGGGACAAACACCGGGGAG.

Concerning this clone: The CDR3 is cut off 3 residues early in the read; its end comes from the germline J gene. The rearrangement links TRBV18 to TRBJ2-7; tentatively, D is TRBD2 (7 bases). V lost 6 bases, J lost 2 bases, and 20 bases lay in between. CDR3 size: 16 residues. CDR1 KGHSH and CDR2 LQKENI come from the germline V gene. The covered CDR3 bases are TGTGCCAGCTCGAACCGGGGGGCGTCCATGGCCTACGAG. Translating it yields CASSNRGASMAYE. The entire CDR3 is CASSNRGASMAYEQYF.

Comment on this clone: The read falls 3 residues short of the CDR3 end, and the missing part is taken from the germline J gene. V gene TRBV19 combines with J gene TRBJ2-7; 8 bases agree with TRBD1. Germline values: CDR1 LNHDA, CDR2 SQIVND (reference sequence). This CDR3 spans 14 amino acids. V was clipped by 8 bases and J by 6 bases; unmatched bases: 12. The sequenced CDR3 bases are TGTGCCAGTGCTCCAGGGGGCGTATATTCCGAG. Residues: CASAPGGVYSE. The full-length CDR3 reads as CASAPGGVYSEQYF.

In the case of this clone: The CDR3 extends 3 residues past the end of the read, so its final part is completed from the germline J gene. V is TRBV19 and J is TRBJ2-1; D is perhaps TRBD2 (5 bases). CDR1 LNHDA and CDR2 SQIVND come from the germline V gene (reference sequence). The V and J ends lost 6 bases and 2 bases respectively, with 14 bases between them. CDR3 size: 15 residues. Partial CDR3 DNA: TGTGCCAGTAGGAGGGCCGGGGAACCCTACAATGAG. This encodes CASRRAGEPYNE. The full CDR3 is CASRRAGEPYNEQFF.

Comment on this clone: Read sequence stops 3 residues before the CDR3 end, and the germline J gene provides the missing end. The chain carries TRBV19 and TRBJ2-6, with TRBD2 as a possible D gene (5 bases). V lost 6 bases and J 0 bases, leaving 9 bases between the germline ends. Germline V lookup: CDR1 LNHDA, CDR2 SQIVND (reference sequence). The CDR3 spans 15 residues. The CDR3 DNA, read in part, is TGTGCCAGTAGCCCGGCGGGCTCTGGGGCCAACGTC. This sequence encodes CASSPAGSGANV. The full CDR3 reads CASSPAGSGANVLTF.

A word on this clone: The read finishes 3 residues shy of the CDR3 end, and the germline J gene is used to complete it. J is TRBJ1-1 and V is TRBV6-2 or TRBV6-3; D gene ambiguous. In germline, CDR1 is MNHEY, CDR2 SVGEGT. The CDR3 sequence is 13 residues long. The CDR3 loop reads CASSYSFTQRAFF. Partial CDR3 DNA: TGTGCCAGCAGTTACTCTTTTACCCAGCGG.

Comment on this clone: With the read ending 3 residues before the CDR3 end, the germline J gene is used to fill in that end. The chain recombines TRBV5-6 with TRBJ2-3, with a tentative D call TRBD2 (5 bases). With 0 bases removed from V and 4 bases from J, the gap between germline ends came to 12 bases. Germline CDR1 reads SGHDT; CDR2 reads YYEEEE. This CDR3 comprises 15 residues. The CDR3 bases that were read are TGTGCCAGCAGCTTGGCCCCTAGCCGGGCAGATACG. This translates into CASSLAPSRADT. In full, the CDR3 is CASSLAPSRADTQYF.

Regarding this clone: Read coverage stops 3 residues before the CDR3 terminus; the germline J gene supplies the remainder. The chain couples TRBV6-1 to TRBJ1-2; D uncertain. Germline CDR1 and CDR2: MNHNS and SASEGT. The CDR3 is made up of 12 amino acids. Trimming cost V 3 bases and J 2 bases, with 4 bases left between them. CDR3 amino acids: CASSEGNYGYTF. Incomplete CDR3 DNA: TGTGCCAGCAGTGAGGGCAACTATGGC.

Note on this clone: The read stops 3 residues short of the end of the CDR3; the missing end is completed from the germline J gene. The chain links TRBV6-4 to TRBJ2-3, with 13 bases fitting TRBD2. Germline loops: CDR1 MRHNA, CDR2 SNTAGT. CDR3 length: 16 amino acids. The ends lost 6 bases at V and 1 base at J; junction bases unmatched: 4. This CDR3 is CASSRGLAGGTDTQYF. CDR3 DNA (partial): TGTGCCAGCAGCCGCGGACTAGCGGGGGGCACAGATACG.

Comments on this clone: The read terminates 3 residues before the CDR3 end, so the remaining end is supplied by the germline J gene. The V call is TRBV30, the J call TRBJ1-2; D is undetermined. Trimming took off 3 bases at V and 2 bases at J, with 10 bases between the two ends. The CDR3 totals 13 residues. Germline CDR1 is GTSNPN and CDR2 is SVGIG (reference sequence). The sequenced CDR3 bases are TGTGCCTGGAGCTCCGGACTGAACTATGGC. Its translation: CAWSSGLNYG. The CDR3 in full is CAWSSGLNYGYTF.

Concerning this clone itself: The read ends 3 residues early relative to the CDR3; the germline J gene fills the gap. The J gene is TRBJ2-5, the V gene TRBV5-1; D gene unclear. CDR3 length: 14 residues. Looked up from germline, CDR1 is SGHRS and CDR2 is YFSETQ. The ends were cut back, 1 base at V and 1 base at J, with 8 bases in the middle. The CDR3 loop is CASSLSYFQETQYF. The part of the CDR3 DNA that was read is TGCGCCAGCAGCTTGTCCTACTTCCAAGAGACC.

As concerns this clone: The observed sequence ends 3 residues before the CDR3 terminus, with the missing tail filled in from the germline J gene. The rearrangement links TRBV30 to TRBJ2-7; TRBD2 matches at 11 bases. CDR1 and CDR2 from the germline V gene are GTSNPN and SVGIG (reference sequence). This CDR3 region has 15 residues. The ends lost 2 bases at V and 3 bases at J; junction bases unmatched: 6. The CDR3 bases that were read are TGTGCCTGGAGTTTCGGGACTAGCGGAAGCTACGAG. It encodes CAWSFGTSGSYE. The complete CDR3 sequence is CAWSFGTSGSYEQYF.

CDR3 DNA, as far as it was read: TGTGCCAGCAGTGGAGGGACAGGGGGCGGAGGAGAAAAA. It is translated as CASSGGTGGGGEK. The full CDR3 protein is CASSGGTGGGGEKLFF. This sequence joins TRBV2 and TRBJ1-4, with 12 bases fitting TRBD1. The CDR3 goes on 3 residues after the read ends, and that part is filled in from the germline J gene. Trimming took 4 bases from V and 8 from J; bases not matched to a gene: 8. The CDR3 has 16 amino acids. The germline V gene has CDR1 SNHLY and CDR2 FYNNEI.

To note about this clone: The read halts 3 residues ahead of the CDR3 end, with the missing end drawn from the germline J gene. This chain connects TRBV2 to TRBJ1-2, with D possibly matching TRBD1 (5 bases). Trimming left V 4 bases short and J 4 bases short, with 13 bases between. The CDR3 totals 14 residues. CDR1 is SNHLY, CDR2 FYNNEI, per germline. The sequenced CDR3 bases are TGTGCCAGCAGTGGAGACAGCGAAGTCTATGGC. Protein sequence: CASSGDSEVYG. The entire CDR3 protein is CASSGDSEVYGYTF.

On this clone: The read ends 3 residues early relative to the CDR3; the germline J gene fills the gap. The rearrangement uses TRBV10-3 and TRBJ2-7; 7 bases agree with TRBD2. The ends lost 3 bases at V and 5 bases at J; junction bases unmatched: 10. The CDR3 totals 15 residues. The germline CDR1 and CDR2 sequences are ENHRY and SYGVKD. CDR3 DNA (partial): TGTGCCATCAGTGATAGTAGACTAGCCTATGACGAG. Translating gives CAISDSRLAYDE. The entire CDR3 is CAISDSRLAYDEQYF.

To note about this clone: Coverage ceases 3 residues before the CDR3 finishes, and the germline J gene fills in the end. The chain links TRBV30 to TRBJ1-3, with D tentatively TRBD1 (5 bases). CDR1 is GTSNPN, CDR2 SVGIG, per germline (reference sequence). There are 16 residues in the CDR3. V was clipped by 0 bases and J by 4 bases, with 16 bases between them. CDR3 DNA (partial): TGTGCCTGGAGTGTACCCCCAGGGCCTAAGGGAAACACC. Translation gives CAWSVPPGPKGNT. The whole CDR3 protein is CAWSVPPGPKGNTIYF.

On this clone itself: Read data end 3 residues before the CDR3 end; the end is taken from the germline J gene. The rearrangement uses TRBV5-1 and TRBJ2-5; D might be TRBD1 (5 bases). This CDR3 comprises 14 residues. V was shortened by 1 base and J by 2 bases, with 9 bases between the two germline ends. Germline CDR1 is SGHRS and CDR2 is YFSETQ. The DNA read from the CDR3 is TGCGCCAGCAGCTTGACGGCAGGGCAAGAGACC. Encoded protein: CASSLTAGQET. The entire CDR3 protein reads CASSLTAGQETQYF.

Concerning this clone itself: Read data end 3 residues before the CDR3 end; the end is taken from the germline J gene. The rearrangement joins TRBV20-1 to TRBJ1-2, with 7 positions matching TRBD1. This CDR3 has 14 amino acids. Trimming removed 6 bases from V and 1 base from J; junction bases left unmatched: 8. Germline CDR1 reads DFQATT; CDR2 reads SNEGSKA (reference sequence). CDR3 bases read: TGCAGTGCCCATAGATGGGACAGTAACTATGGC. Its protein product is CSAHRWDSNYG. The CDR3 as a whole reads CSAHRWDSNYGYTF.

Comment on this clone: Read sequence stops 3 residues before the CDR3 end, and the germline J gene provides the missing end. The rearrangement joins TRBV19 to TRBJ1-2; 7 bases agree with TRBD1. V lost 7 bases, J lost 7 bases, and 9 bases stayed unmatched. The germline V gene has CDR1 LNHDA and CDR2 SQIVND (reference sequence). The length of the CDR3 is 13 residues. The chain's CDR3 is CASTPGQYFGYTF. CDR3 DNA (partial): TGTGCCAGTACCCCGGGACAGTACTTTGGC.

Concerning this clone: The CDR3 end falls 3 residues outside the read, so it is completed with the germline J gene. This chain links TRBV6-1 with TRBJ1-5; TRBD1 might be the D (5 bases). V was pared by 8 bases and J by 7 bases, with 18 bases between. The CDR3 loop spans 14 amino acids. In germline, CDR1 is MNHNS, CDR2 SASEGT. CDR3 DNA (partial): TGTGCCAGCGGTGGGGCAGGGAGTTTGCAGCCC. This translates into CASGGAGSLQP. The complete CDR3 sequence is CASGGAGSLQPQHF.

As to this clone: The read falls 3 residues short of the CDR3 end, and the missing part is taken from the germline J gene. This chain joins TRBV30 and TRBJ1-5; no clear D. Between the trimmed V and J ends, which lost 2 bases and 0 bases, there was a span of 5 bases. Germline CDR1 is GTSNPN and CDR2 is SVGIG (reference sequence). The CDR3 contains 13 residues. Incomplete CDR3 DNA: TGTGCCTGGAGTACTAGTAGCAATCAGCCC. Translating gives CAWSTSSNQP. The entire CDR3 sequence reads CAWSTSSNQPQHF.

Incomplete CDR3 DNA: TGTGCCAGTAGTATCGAGGGCGGGTCCTCCTACAATGAG. Its protein is CASSIEGGSSYNE. The entire CDR3 sequence reads CASSIEGGSSYNEQFF. The genes are TRBV19 and TRBJ2-1, with D possibly matching TRBD2 (5 bases). The CDR3 is cut off 3 residues early in the read; its end comes from the germline J gene. The CDR3 sequence is 16 residues long. V lost 3 bases and J lost 0, with 12 bases in between. CDR1 LNHDA and CDR2 SQIVND come from the germline V gene (reference sequence).

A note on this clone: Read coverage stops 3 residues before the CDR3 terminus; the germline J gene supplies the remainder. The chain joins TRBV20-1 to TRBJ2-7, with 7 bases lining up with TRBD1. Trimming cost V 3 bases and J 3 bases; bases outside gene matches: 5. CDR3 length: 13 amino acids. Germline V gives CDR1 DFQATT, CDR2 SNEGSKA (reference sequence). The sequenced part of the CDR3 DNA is TGCAGTGCTAGTTTGGGACAGTTCTACGAG. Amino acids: CSASLGQFYE. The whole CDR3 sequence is CSASLGQFYEQYF.